These 27 T cell receptor beta chains originate from one sample sequenced in a study of cytomegalovirus exposure and HLA in healthy donors. Use of 60 Vbeta and 13 Jbeta primers characterized the PCR. Profiling relied on immunoSEQ multiplex PCR, and the TCRdb table lists in-frame clones only, not all of them. This sample has 120,000 to 150,000 clones, with around 66% found just once. Material: PBMCs. Source of these receptors: a woman aged 25 to 39 in good health and CMV-seropositive.

This clone showed up just a few times. This chain uses TRBV28 with TRBJ2-7; 9 bases are a match to TRBD1. Trimming removed 6 bases from V and 6 bases from J; junction bases left unmatched: 12. This CDR3 spans 15 amino acids. CDR1 is MDHEN and CDR2 is SYDVKM in the germline V gene. This CDR3 reads CASRQPGQGESEQYF. The CDR3 region has the DNA TGTGCCAGCAGGCAACCGGGACAGGGAGAGTCCGAGCAGTACTTC.

This clone has at least ten counts. V usage is TRBV5-1 and J usage is TRBJ2-3, with 9 bases matching TRBD1. This CDR3 is 19 amino acids long. V lost 2 bases, J lost 2 bases, and 15 bases stayed unmatched. The germline V gene has CDR1 SGHRS and CDR2 YFSETQ. The CDR3 sequence is CASSLYPASTGGFTDTQYF. DNA of the CDR3: TGCGCCAGCAGCTTATACCCGGCGTCCACAGGGGGCTTCACAGATACGCAGTATTTT.

The genes are TRBV6-1 and TRBJ1-5; D is unresolved. Germline assignment: CDR1 MNHNS and CDR2 SASEGT. CDR3 length: 16 residues. V lost 4 bases and J lost 1, with 14 bases in between. The CDR3 coding sequence is TGTGCCAGCAGTGGATCGGGAGAGGGAAGCAATCAGCCCCAGCATTTT. This codes for CASSGSGEGSNQPQHF.

V and J are TRBV14 and TRBJ2-7; weak D call: TRBD1 (6 bases). Germline CDR1 SGHDN, CDR2 FVKESK. This CDR3 contains 13 residues. The ends were cut back, 2 bases at V and 6 bases at J, with 11 bases in the middle. CDR3 DNA sequence: TGTGCCAGCAGCCAATCTGCAGGGGTCGAGCAGTACTTC. Translated, it gives CASSQSAGVEQYF. The full variable domain, rest sourced from reference TRBV14 and TRBJ2-7, is EAGVTQFPSHSVIEKGQTVTLRCDPISGHDNLYWYRRVMGKEIKFLLHFVKESKQDESGMPNNRFLAERTGGTYSTLKVQPAELEDSGVYFCASSQSAGVEQYFGPGTRLTVT.

The chain couples TRBV28 to TRBJ1-2, with D perhaps TRBD1 (6 bases). V shed 3 bases and J shed 7 bases, with 12 bases lying between them. The CDR3 has 13 amino acids. Germline CDR1 is MDHEN and CDR2 is SYDVKM. The CDR3 spells CASSFGGGGGYTF. CDR3 coding DNA: TGTGCCAGCAGTTTCGGGGGAGGGGGTGGCTACACCTTC.

This sequence joins TRBV29-1 and TRBJ1-1, with 7 bases identical to TRBD1. The CDR3 extends over 16 amino acids. With 7 bases clipped from V and 3 bases from J, the junction kept 17 bases outside the gene matches. Germline V gene data show CDR1 as SQVTM and CDR2 as ANQGSEA. The CDR3 sequence: CSARAYTFRGDTEAFF. CDR3 sequence (DNA): TGCAGCGCTCGCGCATATACTTTCAGGGGGGACACTGAAGCTTTCTTT.

In its sample, this clone was seen once. The chain carries TRBV25-1 and TRBJ1-1, with D possibly matching TRBD1 (6 bases). The CDR3 is made up of 14 amino acids. CDR1 MGHDK and CDR2 SYGVNS come from the germline V gene. Trimming cost V 4 bases and J 4 bases, with 13 bases left between them. Here the CDR3 reads CASSAQQGATEAFF. The CDR3 DNA reads as TGTGCCAGCAGTGCGCAACAGGGTGCCACTGAAGCTTTCTTT. The full variable domain, its missing parts supplied by reference TRBV25-1 and TRBJ1-1, is EADIYQTPRYLVIGTGKKITLECSQTMGHDKMYWYQQDPGMELHLIHYSYGVNSTEKGDLSSESTVSRIRTEHFPLTLESARPSHTSQYLCASSAQQGATEAFFGQGTRLTVV.

V and J are TRBV5-8 and TRBJ2-2, with D possibly being TRBD2 (6 bases). The V gene lost 5 bases and the J gene lost 6 bases, with 8 bases spanning the gap. The CDR3 has 12 amino acids. In germline, CDR1 is SGHTS, CDR2 YDEGEE. CDR3 loop: CASRGGAGELFF. Written as DNA, the CDR3 is TGTGCCAGCAGAGGAGGGGCCGGGGAGCTGTTTTTT.

The rearrangement joins TRBV7-6 to TRBJ2-7, with 7 positions matching TRBD1. Per germline, CDR1 SGHVS and CDR2 FNYEAQ. The V and J ends lost 0 bases and 2 bases, in that order; junction bases with no gene match: 4. The CDR3 loop spans 15 amino acids. This CDR3 is CASSLAPGQAYEQYF. DNA for the CDR3: TGTGCCAGCAGCTTAGCTCCCGGACAGGCCTACGAGCAGTACTTC.

The chain carries TRBV15 and TRBJ1-2; no definite D call. The CDR3 extends over 15 amino acids. Trimming stripped 0 bases from V and 7 bases from J, with 15 bases between. Germline V lookup: CDR1 LNHNV, CDR2 YYDKDF (reference sequence). This CDR3 is CATSRDPLSVSGYTF. CDR3 bases: TGTGCCACCAGCAGAGATCCTCTGTCGGTGTCTGGCTACACCTTC.

The genes are TRBV18 and TRBJ1-4; 8 positions agree with TRBD1. Germline V gives CDR1 KGHSH, CDR2 LQKENI. The CDR3 is made up of 14 amino acids. V gave up 3 bases and J gave up 7 bases; unmatched junction bases: 4. CDR3 protein: CASSPSGGVEKLFF. CDR3 DNA: TGTGCCAGCTCACCGTCAGGGGGCGTTGAAAAACTGTTTTTT.

The chain carries TRBV19 and TRBJ1-1; TRBD1 matches 9 bases. V was pared by 7 bases and J by 6 bases, with 9 bases of the junction left unmatched. This CDR3 is built from 14 residues. Germline assignment: CDR1 LNHDA and CDR2 SQIVND (reference sequence). This CDR3 is CASTHRGPTSEAFF. In DNA form, the CDR3 reads TGTGCCAGTACCCACAGGGGGCCGACTTCTGAAGCTTTCTTT.

This clone showed up just a few times. The chain is built from TRBV19 and TRBJ1-1, with 7 bases that match TRBD1. Germline values: CDR1 LNHDA, CDR2 SQIVND (reference sequence). This CDR3 is 13 amino acids long. With 2 bases clipped from V and 10 bases from J, the junction kept 7 bases outside the gene matches. The CDR3 is CASSIWGTEGAFF. In nucleotides, the CDR3 is TGTGCCAGTAGTATATGGGGGACAGAGGGAGCTTTCTTT.

V is TRBV2 and J is TRBJ2-7; weak D call: TRBD2 (7 bases). The ends were cut back, 8 bases at V and 3 bases at J, with 17 bases in the middle. This CDR3 contains 14 residues. Germline CDR1 and CDR2: SNHLY and FYNNEI. In nucleotides, the CDR3 is TGTGCCAGCCTCCGGGGGCGGGAGTACTACGAGCAGTACTTC. Protein sequence: CASLRGREYYEQYF.

This chain links TRBV5-1 with TRBJ2-5; tentative D call: TRBD2 (5 bases). Trimming removed 0 bases at V and 5 bases at J, with 17 bases between. The CDR3 has 16 amino acids. Per germline, CDR1 SGHRS and CDR2 YFSETQ. The CDR3 nucleotides read TGCGCCAGCAGCTTGGGCGTGGGAGATTCGTCGGAGACCCAGTACTTC. This encodes CASSLGVGDSSETQYF.

J is TRBJ1-5 and V is TRBV30; D remains unclear. Looked up from germline, CDR1 is GTSNPN and CDR2 is SVGIG (reference sequence). V shed 0 bases and J shed 2 bases, with 8 bases lying between them. This CDR3 region has 14 residues. CDR3 nucleotide sequence: TGTGCCTGGAGTGTGCGTAGTGGCAATCAGCCCCAGCATTTT. Translating it yields CAWSVRSGNQPQHF.

The chain combines TRBV15 with TRBJ1-2, with TRBD1 as a possible D gene (5 bases). Trimming left V 3 bases short and J 2 bases short, with 10 bases between. Germline V gives CDR1 LNHNV, CDR2 YYDKDF (reference sequence). This CDR3 is built from 14 residues. CDR3 DNA sequence: TGTGCCACCAGCAGGGGACTAGAGAACTATGGCTACACCTTC. It specifies CATSRGLENYGYTF.

This chain uses TRBV7-2 with TRBJ1-6, with 10 bases that match TRBD1. V trimming: 5 bases; J trimming: 1 base; junction bases outside the gene matches: 5. CDR1 is SGHTA and CDR2 is FQGNSA in the germline V gene. The CDR3 runs to 17 residues. Here the CDR3 reads CASSLRTGGSYNSPLHF. Written as DNA, the CDR3 is TGTGCCAGCAGCCTGCGGACAGGGGGGTCCTATAATTCACCCCTCCACTTT.

The V call is TRBV5-1, the J call TRBJ2-1; D is unresolved. Trimming took 0 bases from V and 0 from J, leaving 7 bases between them. This CDR3 has 15 amino acids. CDR1 and CDR2 from the germline V gene are SGHRS and YFSETQ. The CDR3 nucleotides read TGCGCCAGCAGCTTGGGGGCTGGCTCCTACAATGAGCAGTTCTTC. Its protein is CASSLGAGSYNEQFF.

The rearrangement joins TRBV6-5 to TRBJ1-5; 8 positions agree with TRBD1. This CDR3 spans 14 amino acids. J was trimmed by 5 bases and V by 4 bases; bases with no gene match: 4. Per the germline V gene, CDR1 is MNHEY and CDR2 is SVGAGI. The CDR3: CASSLSGGDQPQHF. CDR3 DNA sequence: TGTGCCAGCAGTTTATCAGGGGGCGATCAGCCCCAGCATTTT.

The V gene is TRBV7-6, the J gene TRBJ2-3, with D possibly being TRBD2 (7 bases). The V end was cut by 1 base, the J end by 0 bases, with 14 bases between. Per the germline V gene, CDR1 is SGHVS and CDR2 is FNYEAQ. The CDR3 loop spans 17 amino acids. CDR3 coding DNA: TGTGCCAGCAGCTTAGGTGGGGGGGCTCTTAGCACAGATACGCAGTATTTT. Encoded protein: CASSLGGGALSTDTQYF. Complete variable domain (other parts from reference TRBV7-6 and TRBJ2-3): GAGVSQSPRYKVTKRGQDVALRCDPISGHVSLYWYRQALGQGPEFLTYFNYEAQQDKSGLPNDRFSAERPEGSISTLTIQRTEQRDSAMYRCASSLGGGALSTDTQYFGPGTRLTVL.

This clone was picked up a small number of times. The V and J genes are TRBV5-4 and TRBJ2-7, with 11 nucleotides matching TRBD1. The CDR3 length is 15 residues. The germline CDR1 and CDR2 sequences are SGHNT and YYREEE (reference sequence). Trimming took 5 bases from V and 5 from J; bases not matched to a gene: 9. CDR3 bases: TGTGCCAGCAGTGACCCGGGACAGGGGGTTAACGAGCAGTACTTC. This codes for CASSDPGQGVNEQYF.

With regard to this clone: The final CDR3 position lacks the conserved phenylalanine or tryptophan, pointing to a likely read error. The chain uses TRBV4-1 and TRBJ1-2; 7 bases align to TRBD1. V shed 3 bases and J 3 bases; nucleotides not matched to a gene: 10. The CDR3 loop spans 16 amino acids. The V gene's germline CDR1 is MGHRA and CDR2 YSYEKL. The CDR3 region has the DNA TGCGCCAGCAGCCAGGCGAGAAGGACAGGCGACTATGGCTACACCCTC. This sequence encodes CASSQARRTGDYGYTL.

This clone was detected once. The chain uses TRBV11-3 and TRBJ2-1, with 9 bases lining up with TRBD2. Trimming removed 3 bases from V and 6 bases from J; junction bases left unmatched: 6. CDR1 SGHNT and CDR2 YENEEA come from the germline V gene. The CDR3 contains 15 residues. Here the CDR3 reads CASSLVREGGNEQFF. The CDR3 bases are TGTGCCAGCAGCTTGGTGCGGGAGGGTGGCAATGAGCAGTTCTTC. The full variable domain, rest sourced from reference TRBV11-3 and TRBJ2-1, is EAGVVQSPRYKIIEKKQPVAFWCNPISGHNTLYWYLQNLGQGPELLIRYENEEAVDDSQLPKDRFSAERLKGVDSTLKIQPAELGDSAVYLCASSLVREGGNEQFFGPGTRLTVL.

The chain links TRBV13 to TRBJ2-7; TRBD2 agrees at 8 bases. Germline V CDR1 and CDR2: PRHDT, FYEKMQ (reference sequence). The V gene end was trimmed by 0 bases and the J gene end by 7 bases; junction bases not matched to a gene: 8. The CDR3 consists of 15 residues. The CDR3 DNA sequence: TGTGCCAGCAGCTTAGGCACTAGCGGTGGTGCGGAGCAGTACTTC. Its translation: CASSLGTSGGAEQYF. The full variable domain, rest sourced from reference TRBV13 and TRBJ2-7, is AAGVIQSPRHLIKEKRETATLKCYPIPRHDTVYWYQQGPGQDPQFLISFYEKMQSDKGSIPDRFSAQQFSDYHSELNMSSLELGDSALYFCASSLGTSGGAEQYFGPGTRLTVT.

The chain combines TRBV5-1 with TRBJ2-6; 11 bases are shared with TRBD1. The CDR3 has 18 residues. CDR1 and CDR2 (germline): SGHRS, YFSETQ. V lost 4 bases and J lost 1; bases outside the gene matches: 7. The CDR3 bases are TGCGCCAGCAGCCCCGGACAGGGGGCGGCGTCTGGGGCCAACGTCCTGACTTTC. This sequence encodes CASSPGQGAASGANVLTF.

The J gene is TRBJ2-7, the V gene TRBV7-2; 7 bases line up with TRBD2. Germline loops: CDR1 SGHTA, CDR2 FQGNSA. The CDR3 has 15 amino acids. V lost 1 base to trimming and J lost 0 bases; unmatched junction nucleotides: 3. CDR3 protein: CASSLESGNSYEQYF. The CDR3 DNA follows: TGTGCCAGCAGCTTAGAAAGCGGGAACTCCTACGAGCAGTACTTC.